This T cell receptor beta chain is drawn from a study of blood T cell repertoires in COVID-19 (dated by TCRdb to about 2020). Turning to the overall study: Collaborator samples came from the United States, Italy and Spain and covered acute and convalescent phases of COVID-19. The material from the prospective study consisted of cDNA or gDNA derived from T cells, B-cell-depleted T cells, or PBMCs. Deeply sampled blood TCRbeta repertoires from subjects exposed to, actively infected with, or recovered from COVID-19 were included in the dataset. The repertoires were released in a freely available public database meant as a resource for research on the immune response to SARS-CoV-2. The samples were drawn from two sources: the first 160 participants of the ongoing ImmuneRACE study, and 1,000 to 1,500 subjects contributed by 6 global collaborators. A de-identified subject ID, COVID-19 status, age in years and sex were almost always included in the sample metadata. HLA class I and class II types, where available, came from metadata supplied by the sample provider rather than from assay-based typing.

TCRbeta CDR3 regions were amplified from genomic DNA by means of the immunoSEQ Assay, a bias-controlled multiplex PCR. The published analysis was carried out like this. Within the assay, amplification of reference gene primers was used to estimate how many nucleated cells each sample contained. Sequence reads were collapsed and filtered to measure the absolute abundance of every unique TCRbeta CDR3 rearrangement. For each sample, productive Simpson clonality was calculated as the square root of Simpson's diversity index over productive rearrangements. The immuneACCESS repertoire file appears here via TCRdb, limited to in-frame rearrangements. These files lack a portion of the clones; in checked studies, under half of the deficit traces to unresolved V genes, and the cause of the others is not known. V, J and clone size derive from that table, while D and trimming were established from the DNA sequence. Present in this sample are 100,000 to 150,000 clones, roughly 90% of which were seen just once. Of the sample, more than 2% falls within the top ten clones.

Study-wide conclusions, independent of this receptor: Clinical and demographic metadata were provided uncurated, with the amount varying by source and participant.

In the case of this clone: It lacks a known antigen. A read error may produce the germline difference seen at one junction end. Other DNA sequences within the sample encode an identical CDR3.

Each collaborating institution followed its own protocols to collect whole blood in K2EDTA tubes. For TCRbeta analysis, collaborators shipped samples in one of three forms: frozen whole blood, isolated PBMCs, or DNA extracted from either of those sample types. This TCR was recovered from a man between 65 and 85 years old with active COVID-19. The sample was peripheral blood.

The CDR3 protein: CASSLSTGSYEQYF. The nucleotide sequence reads as follows: TGTGCCAGCAGTCTATCGACAGGCTCCTACGAGCAGTACTTC. This receptor chain uses TRBV27 and TRBJ2-7, with TRBD1 perhaps the D gene, on 6 matching bases. The germline V gene encodes CDR1 MNHEY and CDR2 SMNVEV (reference sequence). The CDR3 spans 14 residues, from the cysteine through the phenylalanine. Left in the record is the CDR3 DNA by itself, 42 bases read in frame from the first base.